A selection of T cell receptor beta chains follows, all from one sample in a study of beta chain features in type 1 diabetes. Profiled with immunoSEQ multiplex PCR; TCRdb holds only in-frame clones, not every one. The table records approximately 400,000 clones, roughly 16% of them present only once. Input material: naive CD4+ T cells from blood. The source of these receptors is a woman between 18 and 30 years old in good health. The conserved cysteine and the conserved F or W are not part of the CDR3 here.

TRBV30	TRBJ2-7	AWRGGGPPVEQY
TRBV5-4	TRBJ2-1	ASSSGLLGNEQF
TRBV9	TRBJ2-1	ASSVVRSGSFNEQF
TRBV28	TRBJ1-2	ASSDRGLYGYT
TRBV12-5	TRBJ2-5	ASGRGVSQETQY
TRBV30	TRBJ1-5	AWSRGVQGWQPQH
TRBV25-1	TRBJ1-2	ASTGQAGGYT
TRBV2	TRBJ2-3	ASSVAGGGQDTQY
TRBV6-6	TRBJ1-4	ASSWQGSGEKLF
TRBV6-6	TRBJ1-2	AGRGEGGYT
TRBV30	TRBJ2-4	ACHRGGSKNIQY
TRBV27	TRBJ1-2	ASSTSLRDRGYGYT
TRBV7-7	TRBJ2-5	ASSLSWDRGETQY
TRBV2	TRBJ1-4	ASNFGQGNEKLF
TRBV28	TRBJ2-7	ASSLVQTYEQY
TRBV18	TRBJ1-1	ASSPARQQNTEAF
TRBV27	TRBJ2-1	ASSIRDFYNEQF
TRBV28	TRBJ2-4	ASSPETGTAVAKNIQY
TRBV30	TRBJ2-7	AWSVRTWDRPSYEQY
TRBV5-4	TRBJ1-1	ASSTMGQGETEAF
TRBV9	TRBJ2-2	ASSVWQTNTGELF
TRBV30	TRBJ2-5	AWGSGLAQETQY
TRBV30	TRBJ1-5	AWGGPPATPQH
TRBV4-1	TRBJ1-5	ASSRNSDSGNQPQH
TRBV9	TRBJ2-5	ASTPLAQETQY
TRBV4-3	TRBJ1-1	ASSQRDRMNTEAF
TRBV11-3	TRBJ2-1	ASSSGLAGGYNEQF
TRBV25-1	TRBJ2-7	AIRARGKHEQY
TRBV30	TRBJ2-2	AWTRTEGLANTGELF
TRBV7-8	TRBJ1-5	ASSFLGGTQPQH
TRBV30	TRBJ2-1	AAAVYNEQF
TRBV7-9	TRBJ2-5	ASSHPSQGAKKTQY
TRBV19	TRBJ1-2	ASRMDRDYGYT
TRBV18	TRBJ1-5	ASSPGAHQPQH
TRBV4-3	TRBJ2-3	ASSQQRDTQY
TRBV27	TRBJ1-5	ASRPLDSSNQPQH
TRBV4-3	TRBJ2-1	ASSRAGQGFPGEQF
TRBV2	TRBJ2-2	ASRPGLNTGELF
TRBV29-1	TRBJ1-4	SVAAGASEKLF
TRBV30	TRBJ1-3	AWSQRGLVVAGNTIY
TRBV28	TRBJ2-5	ASEPGGVQETQY
TRBV7-2	TRBJ2-2	ASSFGLGITGELF
TRBV9	TRBJ2-1	ASSVVSGPYNEQF
TRBV9	TRBJ2-2	ASSAGTANTGELF
TRBV29-1	TRBJ2-5	SVARPGGQETQY
TRBV30	TRBJ2-3	AWSVSFGWDTQY
TRBV5-1	TRBJ1-1	ASTFATGLNTEAF